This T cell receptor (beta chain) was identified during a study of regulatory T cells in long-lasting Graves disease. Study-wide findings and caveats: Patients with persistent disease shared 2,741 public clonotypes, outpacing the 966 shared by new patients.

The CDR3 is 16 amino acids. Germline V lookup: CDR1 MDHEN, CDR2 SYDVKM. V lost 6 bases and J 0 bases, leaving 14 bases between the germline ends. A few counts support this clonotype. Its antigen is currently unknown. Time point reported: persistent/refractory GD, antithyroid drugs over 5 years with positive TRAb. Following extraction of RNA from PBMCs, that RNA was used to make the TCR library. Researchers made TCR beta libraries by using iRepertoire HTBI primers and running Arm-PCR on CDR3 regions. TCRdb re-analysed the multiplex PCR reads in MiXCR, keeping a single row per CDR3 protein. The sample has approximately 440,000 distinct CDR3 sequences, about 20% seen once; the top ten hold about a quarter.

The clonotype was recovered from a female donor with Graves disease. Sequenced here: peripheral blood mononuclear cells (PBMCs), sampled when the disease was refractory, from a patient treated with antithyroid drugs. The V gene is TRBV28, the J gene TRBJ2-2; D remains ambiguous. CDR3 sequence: CASSLMGSANTGELFF. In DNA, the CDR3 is TGTGCCAGCAGCCTAATGGGGTCCGCGAACACCGGGGAGCTGTTTTTT.